Sequencing of this T cell receptor (beta chain) was carried out in a study of identical twins. Whole-study results and caveats: Weaker excess twin sharing was seen among beta out-of-frame sequences. For zero-insertion analyses, partial confounding could come from invariant MAIT and iNKT cells. Cord blood beta clonotypes present at high abundance carried fewer insertions; no such pattern appeared in memory repertoires.

This clonotype showed up just a few times. The antigen is unknown. Everyone who donated was a healthy Caucasian. TCRdb redid the calling of the 5' RACE reads with MiXCR, one entry per CDR3 protein. The sample has 300,000 to 400,000 distinct CDR3 sequences; over 9% are singletons. CDR1 is DFQATT, CDR2 SNEGSKA, per germline (reference sequence). This CDR3 is built from 16 residues. J gave up 3 bases and V 6 bases, and 14 bases lay outside the gene matches. The sample was also reused in another study, on yellow fever vaccine responses in identical twins.

The clonotype comes from a woman under 30 in good health. The chain uses TRBV20-1 and TRBJ1-1; 9 positions match TRBD1. The sample taken for sequencing was CD8+ T cells sorted from blood. The chain's CDR3 is CSADPGTGFWDTEAFF. CDR3 in DNA: TGCAGTGCGGATCCCGGGACAGGGTTTTGGGACACTGAAGCTTTCTTT.